These T cell receptor beta chains were read from a single sample in a study of OX40 agonist ivuxolimab in advanced cancers. Sequenced by immunoSEQ multiplex PCR; TCRdb stores in-frame clones only, minus some. The profile shows 70,000 or so clones, less than 90% of them singletons. The material was CD4+ or CD8+ T cells sorted from blood, obtained in a trial of the OX40 agonist ivuxolimab. These receptors came from an adult with an advanced solid tumor such as melanoma, head and neck, liver or kidney cancer. CDR3s include the opening cysteine and the closing phenylalanine or tryptophan. A D gene is named only where the DNA matches it firmly. The size of a clone is reported for some rows only, either as once, few or many, or as a class for expanded clones.

TRBJ1-5,16,NA,TRBV28,NA,CASSFSDRQIYQPQHF,TGTGCCAGCAGTTTTTCGGACCGCCAAATTTATCAGCCCCAGCATTTT
TRBJ2-1,12,NA,TRBV27,few,CASRSGHNEQFF,TGTGCCAGCAGATCGGGTCACAATGAGCAGTTCTTC
TRBJ2-2,15,TRBD1,TRBV6-5,few,CASSLDRGIGGELFF,TGTGCCAGCAGCTTGGACAGGGGGATTGGCGGGGAGCTGTTTTTT
TRBJ2-7,16,NA,TRBV21-1,once,CASSKGLGRGLGEQYF,TGTGCCAGCAGCAAAGGACTCGGCAGGGGGCTCGGCGAGCAGTACTTC
TRBJ2-7,14,TRBD1,TRBV18,NA,CASSPPTGYYEQYF,TGTGCCAGCTCACCGCCGACAGGGTATTACGAGCAGTACTTC
TRBJ1-3,17,NA,TRBV4-1,NA,CASSQDAVSGSGNTIYF,TGCGCCAGCAGCCAAGATGCAGTTTCGGGGTCTGGAAACACCATATATTTT
TRBJ2-6,15,TRBD1,TRBV4-1,NA,CASSHRGPGANVLTF,TGCGCCAGCAGCCACAGGGGGCCTGGGGCCAACGTCCTGACTTTC
TRBJ1-5,15,NA,TRBV19,NA,CASSSRGRGNQPQHF,TGTGCCAGTAGTTCCAGGGGTAGGGGCAATCAGCCCCAGCATTTT
TRBJ1-4,15,NA,TRBV5-1,NA,CASSPGAGTNEKLFF,TGCGCCAGCAGCCCTGGAGCGGGAACTAATGAAAAACTGTTTTTT
TRBJ2-3,15,NA,TRBV11-3,once,CASTPGEGRTDTQYF,TGTGCCAGCACCCCGGGTGAGGGAAGGACAGATACGCAGTATTTT
TRBJ2-2,14,NA,TRBV7-2,NA,CASSSTINTGELFF,TGTGCCAGCAGCTCCACCATCAACACCGGGGAGCTGTTTTTT
TRBJ2-3,14,NA,TRBV5-6,few,CASSLVEITDTQYF,TGTGCCAGCAGCTTGGTAGAAATCACAGATACGCAGTATTTT
TRBJ2-1,13,NA,TRBV7-9,NA,CASSLAVPNEQFF,TGTGCCAGCAGCTTGGCCGTACCCAATGAGCAGTTCTTC
TRBJ2-5,16,NA,TRBV6-1,NA,CASSVGSGVGQETQYF,TGTGCCAGCAGTGTGGGGAGCGGAGTGGGGCAAGAGACCCAGTACTTC
TRBJ2-7,12,NA,TRBV6-4,NA,CASMGPIYEQYF,TGTGCCAGCATGGGACCGATATACGAGCAGTACTTC
TRBJ1-1,14,TRBD1,TRBV19,NA,CASSSRTGWTEAFF,TGTGCCAGTTCCTCCCGGACAGGGTGGACTGAAGCTTTCTTT
TRBJ2-7,15,NA,TRBV30,NA,CACPLSGKNPYEQYF,TGTGCCTGTCCCCTAAGCGGCAAGAATCCCTACGAGCAGTACTTC
TRBJ1-1,16,NA,TRBV5-4,few,CASSSPQAGQGTEAFF,TGTGCCAGCAGCTCACCGCAGGCAGGGCAGGGCACTGAAGCTTTCTTT
TRBJ1-5,14,TRBD1,TRBV5-6,NA,CASSTRDRDQPQHF,TGTGCCAGCAGCACCCGGGACAGGGATCAGCCCCAGCATTTT
TRBJ1-2,15,NA,TRBV14,NA,CASAAGIGLTYGYTF,TGTGCCAGCGCAGCGGGCATAGGCTTAACCTATGGCTACACCTTC
TRBJ2-7,16,TRBD2,TRBV11-2,NA,CASSVGLAGVPYEQYF,TGTGCCAGCAGCGTGGGGCTCGCGGGAGTACCCTACGAGCAGTACTTC
TRBJ1-2,13,NA,TRBV30,NA,CVSRDLSGYGYTF,TGTGTATCGAGGGACCTATCTGGCTATGGCTACACCTTC
TRBJ2-1,16,NA,TRBV7-2,once,CASSPVGYRSYNEQFF,TGTGCCAGCAGCCCAGTAGGCTATCGCTCCTACAATGAGCAGTTCTTC
TRBJ2-7,13,NA,TRBV18,NA,CASSPDSHPALYF,TGTGCCAGCTCACCAGACAGCCACCCTGCCCTGTACTTC